The 26 T cell receptor beta chains in this list originate from one sample, sequenced in a study of T cells in Graves' hyperthyroidism and ophthalmopathy. TCR beta CDR3 sequences were amplified from RNA transcripts. The HTBI primer set was used in a first-round RT-PCR of the TCR CDR3. Via MiXCR, TCRdb re-called the multiplex PCR reads, giving one row per CDR3 protein. Of over 300,000 distinct CDR3 sequences in the sample, approximately 13% are singletons; the top ten hold 9.5% to 12%. The specimen was blood. Every receptor here comes from a woman in her fifties or sixties with Graves' hyperthyroidism.

This clonotype came up a few times. J is TRBJ2-3 and V is TRBV4-2, with a tentative D call TRBD2 (5 bases). Trimming cost V 3 bases and J 0 bases, with 16 bases left between them. The CDR3 extends over 17 amino acids. Germline assignment: CDR1 LGHNA and CDR2 YNFKEQ. CDR3 nucleotide sequence: TGTGCCAGCAGCCACTCCAACCCGGGGAGTAGCACAGATACGCAGTATTTT. It yields the protein CASSHSNPGSSTDTQYF.

For this clonotype: One junction end disagrees with the germline gene, perhaps due to a read error. V and J are TRBV11-2 and TRBJ2-2; maybe TRBD1 (7 bases). The germline gives CDR1 SGHAT, CDR2 FQNNGV. This CDR3 spans 14 amino acids. The CDR3 sequence: CASSTPQGGGELLF. CDR3 nucleotide sequence: TGTGCCAGCAGCACTCCCCAGGGGGGCGGGGAGCTGCTTTTT.

This clonotype was recorded at least ten times. V is TRBV20-1 and J is TRBJ2-5, with D possibly TRBD2 on 7 matching bases. The CDR3 is 15 residues long. V dropped 6 bases and J dropped 5 bases, with 22 bases sitting between them. Germline-derived CDR1 and CDR2 are DFQATT and SNEGSKA (reference sequence). In DNA form, the CDR3 reads TGCAGTGCCCGACTAGGGGGGGGGCCCCAGGAGACCCAGTACTTC. This translates into CSARLGGGPQETQYF.

This chain links TRBV28 with TRBJ2-5; D call uncertain. The CDR3 extends over 13 amino acids. Germline V lookup: CDR1 MDHEN, CDR2 SYDVKM. The V end was cut by 3 bases, the J end by 4 bases, with 9 bases between. The CDR3 region is CASSFGWGETQYF. The DNA of the CDR3 is TGTGCCAGCAGTTTCGGGTGGGGAGAGACCCAGTACTTC.

This clonotype has a count of ten or more. The J gene is TRBJ1-5, the V gene TRBV18; the D gene is possibly TRBD1 (5 bases). Deletions cut 8 bases from V and 2 bases from J, with 13 bases between. Germline-derived CDR1 and CDR2 are KGHSH and LQKENI. The CDR3 consists of 14 residues. CDR3 region: CASTLGTGNQPQHF. CDR3 nucleotide sequence: TGTGCCAGCACCCTGGGGACGGGCAATCAGCCCCAGCATTTT.

This clonotype was observed many times. This sequence joins TRBV12-3 or TRBV12-4 and TRBJ2-5, with TRBD2 identical over 11 bases. The ends lost 6 bases at V and 2 bases at J; junction bases unmatched: 8. The length of the CDR3 is 16 residues. CDR3 residues: CASSQTSGSYQETQYF. The CDR3 nucleotides read TGTGCCAGCAGCCAAACTAGCGGGAGTTATCAAGAGACCCAGTACTTC.

V is TRBV6-4 and J is TRBJ2-3, with D perhaps assigned TRBD1 or TRBD2 (6 bases each). CDR3 size: 14 residues. V was clipped by 6 bases and J by 5 bases, with 15 bases between them. Germline CDR1 is MRHNA and CDR2 is SNTAGT. Written as DNA, the CDR3 is TGTGCCAGCAGAACCCAACAGGGAGGAGATACGCAGTATTTT. This codes for CASRTQQGGDTQYF.

DNA of the CDR3: TGTGCCAGTAGGGGATTTAGCGGGAGGGGGGACACCGGGGAGCTGTTTTTT. Encoded protein: CASRGFSGRGDTGELFF. The chain recombines TRBV19 with TRBJ2-2; TRBD2 aligns across 11 bases. The V segment lost 6 bases and the J segment 3 bases; nucleotides outside the gene matches: 9. Germline V gene lookup returns CDR1 LNHDA and CDR2 SQIVND (reference sequence). The CDR3 totals 17 residues. The complete variable domain, with remaining parts taken from reference TRBV19 and TRBJ2-2, reads DGGITQSPKYLFRKEGQNVTLSCEQNLNHDAMYWYRQDPGQGLRLIYYSQIVNDFQKGDIAEGYSVSREKKESFPLTVTSAQKNPTAFYLCASRGFSGRGDTGELFFGEGSRLTVL.

CDR3 coding DNA: TGTGCCAGCAGCGTAGGGGTCCGACTCGGTGACGGGGATGAGCAGTTCTTC. Its translation is CASSVGVRLGDGDEQFF. This chain links TRBV9 with TRBJ2-1, with D tentatively TRBD2 (5 bases). Looked up from germline, CDR1 is SGDLS and CDR2 is YYNGEE. Deletions cut 0 bases from V and 8 bases from J, with 21 bases between. This CDR3 spans 17 amino acids.

Note on this clonotype: One end of the junction varies from germline; a read error may be responsible. This chain connects TRBV5-1 to TRBJ2-1; TRBD2 might be the D (6 bases). The CDR3 totals 15 residues. Germline assignment: CDR1 SGHRS and CDR2 YFSETQ. The CDR3 coding sequence is TGCGCCGGCAGCTTGGAGGGAGGAAACTACAATGAGCAGTTCTTC. Protein product: CAGSLEGGNYNEQFF.

This clonotype was seen ten or more times. The CDR3 protein is CASSSTDRGRSDTQYF. DNA for the CDR3: TGTGCCAGCAGTTCAACCGACAGGGGGCGTTCAGATACGCAGTATTTT. The rearrangement joins TRBV28 to TRBJ2-3, with 10 bases fitting TRBD1. The V gene's germline CDR1 is MDHEN and CDR2 SYDVKM. The CDR3 covers 16 residues. The V and J ends lost 4 bases and 4 bases, in that order; junction bases with no gene match: 8.

This clonotype was observed many times. The V call is TRBV29-1, the J call TRBJ1-3; TRBD1 matches at 7 bases. This CDR3 region has 15 residues. Germline V CDR1 and CDR2: SQVTM, ANQGSEA. V shed 3 bases, J shed 0 bases, and the junction held 5 bases outside the gene matches. The CDR3 region is CSVDSRDSSGNTIYF. CDR3 DNA: TGCAGCGTTGACTCCCGGGACAGCTCTGGAAACACCATATATTTT.

About this clonotype: The CDR3 carries no conserved terminal phenylalanine or tryptophan, so it likely arises from a read error. V gene TRBV4-1 combines with J gene TRBJ1-4, with D possibly TRBD1 on 5 matching bases. V gave up 0 bases and J gave up 3 bases, with 8 bases separating them. Germline assignment: CDR1 MGHRA and CDR2 YSYEKL. CDR3 length: 15 amino acids. CDR3 residues: CASSQERGSNEKLFS. CDR3 DNA sequence: TGCGCCAGCAGCCAAGAGAGGGGATCTAATGAAAAACTGTTTTCT.

This sequence joins TRBV5-4 and TRBJ2-7; 14 bases map to TRBD2. V was pared by 0 bases and J by 7 bases, with 12 bases of the junction left unmatched. From germline, CDR1 is SGHNT and CDR2 YYREEE (reference sequence). This CDR3 has 18 residues. CDR3 nucleotides: TGTGCCAGCAGCTTGGTAGGGAGGGGACTAGCGGGAGCCACGGAGCAGTACTTC. This codes for CASSLVGRGLAGATEQYF. The full variable domain, in which reference TRBV5-4 and TRBJ2-7 provide the parts outside the CDR3, is ETGVTQSPTHLIKTRGQQVTLRCSSQSGHNTVSWYQQALGQGPQFIFQYYREEENGRGNFPPRFSGLQFPNYSSELNVNALELDDSALYLCASSLVGRGLAGATEQYFGPGTRLTVT.

This clonotype was detected many times. The rearrangement uses TRBV20-1 and TRBJ2-5; D unclear. V lost 6 bases, J lost 3 bases, and 14 bases lay in between. The CDR3 loop spans 13 amino acids. Germline lookup yields CDR1 DFQATT and CDR2 SNEGSKA (reference sequence). The CDR3 nucleotides read TGCAGTGCCGCTGGAGAGACTGAAGAGACCCAGTACTTC. Translated: CSAAGETEETQYF.

With regard to this clonotype: Possible read error: a much larger clone is one base away. V gene TRBV11-3 combines with J gene TRBJ2-7, with 7 bases that match TRBD2. Germline CDR1 and CDR2: SGHNT and YENEEA. J was trimmed by 7 bases and V by 7 bases; bases with no gene match: 13. The CDR3 extends over 14 amino acids. This chain's CDR3 is CASTPPHGGYEQYF. The CDR3 nucleotides read TGTGCCAGCACCCCCCCGCACGGGGGGTATGAGCAGTACTTC.

This clonotype was seen ten or more times. The chain combines TRBV24-1 with TRBJ2-5; 8 nucleotides line up with TRBD1. This CDR3 is built from 16 residues. The V gene end was trimmed by 3 bases and the J gene end by 3 bases; junction bases not matched to a gene: 8. The germline gives CDR1 KGHDR, CDR2 SFDVKD. In DNA form, the CDR3 reads TGTGCCACCAGTGATGAAAAGACAGGGGCCAAAGAGACCCAGTACTTC. Residues: CATSDEKTGAKETQYF.

This clonotype came up many times. This chain links TRBV3-1 with TRBJ2-7; D is ambiguous. The V end lost 1 base, the J end lost 4 bases, and 5 bases lay between the germline ends. Germline V gene sequence: CDR1 LGHDT, CDR2 YNNKEL (reference sequence). The CDR3 spans 12 residues. CDR3: CASSQVWYEQYF. CDR3 bases: TGTGCCAGCAGCCAAGTCTGGTACGAGCAGTACTTC.

The sample holds a few counts of this clonotype. The chain carries TRBV11-2 and TRBJ2-7, with D possibly TRBD2 on 6 matching bases. The CDR3 loop spans 14 amino acids. Trimming shortened V by 10 bases and J by 0 bases, and 16 bases separated the two germline ends. The germline CDR1 and CDR2 sequences are SGHAT and FQNNGV. The CDR3 nucleotides read TGTGCCACCAGTGATTTCGGGGGCTCCTACGAGCAGTACTTC. Translating it yields CATSDFGGSYEQYF.

This clonotype was seen many times. The chain is built from TRBV18 and TRBJ2-3; weak D call: TRBD1 (6 bases). The CDR3 is 14 residues long. Germline lookup yields CDR1 KGHSH and CDR2 LQKENI. V shed 3 bases and J shed 2 bases, with 9 bases lying between them. The CDR3 DNA reads TGTGCCAGCTCACCTAGGACAGACACAGATACGCAGTATTTT. This gives the protein CASSPRTDTDTQYF. Using reference TRBV18 and TRBJ2-3 for the parts outside the CDR3, the full variable domain is NAGVMQNPRHLVRRRGQEARLRCSPMKGHSHVYWYRQLPEEGLKFMVYLQKENIIDESGMPKERFSAEFPKEGPSILRIQQVVRGDSAAYFCASSPRTDTDTQYFGPGTRLTVL.

With regard to this clonotype: This sequence may be a read error, since a much larger clone differs from it by one base. The chain has TRBV30 and TRBJ2-2; a possible D gene is TRBD1 (6 bases). Germline CDR1 GTSNPN, CDR2 SVGIG (reference sequence). The CDR3 is made up of 12 amino acids. The CDR3 coding sequence is TGTGCCTGGAGTGGGGACACCGGGGAGCTGCTTTTT. Protein sequence: CAWSGDTGELLF.

This clonotype was recorded many times. This chain uses TRBV9 with TRBJ1-5, with TRBD1 matching 7 bases. The ends lost 5 bases at V and 5 bases at J; junction bases unmatched: 7. The germline V gene encodes CDR1 SGDLS and CDR2 YYNGEE. The CDR3 is made up of 14 amino acids. The CDR3 sequence is CASSEGQPYQPQHF. Here the CDR3 DNA reads TGTGCCAGCAGTGAGGGACAGCCCTATCAGCCCCAGCATTTT.

In regard to this clonotype: This may come from a read error, since a much larger clone is one base off. In this CDR3 the conserved last residue, phenylalanine or tryptophan, is missing, so a read error is likely. V and J are TRBV18 and TRBJ2-7; D is uncertain. This CDR3 has 15 amino acids. Trimming took 3 bases from V and 7 from J, leaving 19 bases between them. Germline V CDR1 and CDR2: KGHSH, LQKENI. The chain's CDR3 is CASSPAKGLLGEQYL. CDR3 bases: TGTGCCAGCTCACCGGCCAAGGGTCTCCTAGGAGAGCAGTACCTC.

The sample holds many counts of this clonotype. This chain connects TRBV5-1 to TRBJ2-3, with TRBD2 identical over 10 bases. This CDR3 has 18 residues. Germline V gives CDR1 SGHRS, CDR2 YFSETQ. Trimming at V came to 4 bases and at J to 0 bases, leaving 11 bases not matched to a gene. The CDR3 loop reads CASSLIPKTSGSTDTQYF. The CDR3 DNA reads TGCGCCAGCAGCCTCATTCCGAAGACTAGCGGGAGCACAGATACGCAGTATTTT.

This clonotype showed up many times. The chain links TRBV19 to TRBJ2-5; 13 nucleotides match TRBD2. With V trimmed by 7 bases and J by 2 bases, 4 bases remained unmatched. The V gene's germline CDR1 is LNHDA and CDR2 SQIVND (reference sequence). The CDR3 is made up of 15 amino acids. The CDR3 here is CASNPGLAGQETQYF. CDR3 nucleotide sequence: TGTGCCAGTAACCCGGGACTAGCGGGACAAGAGACCCAGTACTTC.

The chain recombines TRBV27 with TRBJ2-1, with a possible D match to TRBD2 (5 bases). The CDR3 is made up of 14 amino acids. V was pared by 3 bases and J by 7 bases, with 13 bases between. Germline V gene lookup returns CDR1 MNHEY and CDR2 SMNVEV (reference sequence). CDR3 DNA sequence: TGTGCCAGCAGTTTTCTTCCGGGCGGGAATGAGCAGTTCTTC. As protein: CASSFLPGGNEQFF.